This TCR beta chain was obtained from a study of T cell repertoires in cytomegalovirus infection. About the study: Shared public TCR beta signatures pointed to both CMV infection and a matching HLA type.

Whole-study results and caveats: Cumulative public TCR beta family frequency identified carriers of CMV plus the relevant HLA. HLA-C-restricted CMV-specific TCR beta clonotypes prevailed in the ex vivo response.

The table lists this clonotype with many counts. What it binds is unknown. Germline V gene lookup returns CDR1 SGHTA and CDR2 FQGTGA. This CDR3 has 17 amino acids. Trimming shortened V by 5 bases and J by 7 bases, and 26 bases separated the two germline ends. Via MiXCR, TCRdb re-called the reads, giving one row per CDR3 protein. This sample carries some 150,000 distinct CDR3 sequences, about 25% of them seen once, and the ten largest clones take approximately 11%. The chain combines TRBV7-3 with TRBJ1-2; perhaps TRBD1 as D (6 bases). The sample consisted of PBMCs. The receptor comes from a human donor in good health (CMV status not recorded). Some clones in this sample may be carry-over from other donors' samples. Written as DNA, the CDR3 is TGTGCCAGCAGCCCATCGGCCAGGGGAATTTTCCCCGCTGGCTACACCTTC. Its protein product is CASSPSARGIFPAGYTF.